Below are 8 T cell receptor beta chains sequenced from a single sample in a study of blood T cell repertoires in COVID-19. The assay was immunoSEQ multiplex PCR, and TCRdb's table has in-frame clones only and misses some. The table lists some 180,000 clones, about three quarters of them singletons. The source material was peripheral blood. These receptors were obtained from a woman aged 45-65 years with active or convalescent COVID-19.

This clone has just one count. The genes are TRBV6-2 or TRBV6-3 and TRBJ2-7; D is possibly TRBD1 (6 bases). The V end was cut by 4 bases, the J end by 5 bases, with 9 bases between. Germline V lookup: CDR1 MNHEY, CDR2 SVGEGT. There are 12 residues in the CDR3. The DNA of the CDR3 is TGTGCCAGCAGTTTACAGGGCCACGAGCAGTACTTC. Translated, it gives CASSLQGHEQYF.

The rearrangement links TRBV7-2 to TRBJ1-1; no firm D call. V was shortened by 6 bases and J by 3 bases, with 14 bases between the two germline ends. The germline V gene encodes CDR1 SGHTA and CDR2 FQGNSA. This CDR3 has 14 amino acids. The CDR3 is CASSFTLGDTEAFF. Written as DNA, the CDR3 is TGTGCCAGCAGTTTTACGCTGGGAGACACTGAAGCTTTCTTT.

Only one count was recorded for this clone. The chain couples TRBV29-1 to TRBJ2-5; TRBD1 matches 8 bases. This CDR3 is 13 amino acids long. The germline V gene has CDR1 SQVTM and CDR2 ANQGSEA. V lost 2 bases to trimming and J lost 4 bases; unmatched junction nucleotides: 3. This CDR3 is CSVEQTGVETQYF. CDR3 DNA: TGCAGCGTTGAACAGACAGGGGTAGAGACCCAGTACTTC.

V is TRBV25-1 and J is TRBJ2-3; TRBD1 is a possible D gene (5 bases). V gave up 4 bases and J gave up 0 bases, with 8 bases separating them. The CDR3 consists of 14 residues. CDR1 and CDR2 (germline): MGHDK, SYGVNS. CDR3 in amino acids: CASSGRVSTDTQYF. The DNA of the CDR3 is TGTGCCAGCAGTGGCAGGGTTAGCACAGATACGCAGTATTTT. The full variable domain, its missing parts supplied by reference TRBV25-1 and TRBJ2-3, is EADIYQTPRYLVIGTGKKITLECSQTMGHDKMYWYQQDPGMELHLIHYSYGVNSTEKGDLSSESTVSRIRTEHFPLTLESARPSHTSQYLCASSGRVSTDTQYFGPGTRLTVL.

This chain joins TRBV6-6 and TRBJ1-4, with 7 bases that match TRBD1. J was trimmed by 8 bases and V by 6 bases; bases with no gene match: 15. The CDR3 is 16 amino acids. Germline V gene data show CDR1 as MNHNY and CDR2 as SVGAGI (reference sequence). CDR3 sequence reads: CASRRQGEMGREKLFF. The CDR3 nucleotides read TGTGCCAGCAGGCGACAGGGTGAAATGGGTCGCGAAAAACTGTTTTTT.

This chain joins TRBV27 and TRBJ2-3; 7 positions match TRBD2. Germline assignment: CDR1 MNHEY and CDR2 SMNVEV (reference sequence). The trim removed 6 bases at V and 5 bases at J, leaving 11 bases unmatched. The CDR3 extends over 15 amino acids. Here the CDR3 reads CASSPTAPSGDTQYF. The CDR3 coding sequence is TGTGCCAGCAGCCCTACGGCCCCTAGCGGAGATACGCAGTATTTT.

CDR3 in amino acids: CATSETTPGLAGGLRGQFF. The CDR3 DNA follows: TGTGCCACCAGTGAAACCACTCCGGGACTAGCGGGGGGGCTTCGGGGGCAGTTCTTC. This chain uses TRBV24-1 with TRBJ2-1; TRBD2 matches 16 bases. J gave up 12 bases and V 4 bases, and 17 bases lay outside the gene matches. The CDR3 totals 19 residues. Germline-derived CDR1 and CDR2 are KGHDR and SFDVKD.

The CDR3 DNA reads as TGTGCCAGCAGTGTCAGCGGGGGCAGCACAGATACGCAGTATTTT. Protein: CASSVSGGSTDTQYF. The J gene is TRBJ2-3, the V gene TRBV6-4; 8 positions match TRBD2. CDR1 and CDR2 (germline): MRHNA, SNTAGT. Trimming removed 4 bases from V and 0 bases from J; junction bases left unmatched: 3. This CDR3 contains 15 residues.